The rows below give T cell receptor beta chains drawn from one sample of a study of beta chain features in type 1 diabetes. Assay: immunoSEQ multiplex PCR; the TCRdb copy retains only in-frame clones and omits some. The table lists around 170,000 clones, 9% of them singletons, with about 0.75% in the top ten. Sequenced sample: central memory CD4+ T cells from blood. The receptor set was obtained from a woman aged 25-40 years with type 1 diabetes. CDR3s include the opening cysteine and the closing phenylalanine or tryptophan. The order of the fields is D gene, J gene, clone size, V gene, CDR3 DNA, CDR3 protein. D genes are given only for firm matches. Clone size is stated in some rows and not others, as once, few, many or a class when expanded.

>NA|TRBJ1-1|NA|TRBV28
TGTGCCAGCAGAATCCAGAACACTGAAGCTTTCTTT
CASRIQNTEAFF
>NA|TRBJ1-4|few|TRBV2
TGTGCCAGCAGTGTAAGCAGGGAAACTGAAAAACTGTTTTTT
CASSVSRETEKLFF
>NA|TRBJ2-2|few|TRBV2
TGTGCCAGCAGGCGGGAAGTCGGCACCGGGGAGCTGTTTTTT
CASRREVGTGELFF
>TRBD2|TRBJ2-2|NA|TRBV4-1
TGCGCCAGCAGCCCCCTGGCTAGCGGGTCGAACACCGGGGAGCTGTTTTTT
CASSPLASGSNTGELFF
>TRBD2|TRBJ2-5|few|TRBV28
TGTGCCAGCAGTTTTCCGGCTAGCGGGAGGGCCCGAGACCAAGAGACCCAGTACTTC
CASSFPASGRARDQETQYF
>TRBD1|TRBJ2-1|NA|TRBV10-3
TGTGCCATCAGTGCGGGGACAGCTCAGAGCTCCTACAATGAGCAGTTCTTC
CAISAGTAQSSYNEQFF
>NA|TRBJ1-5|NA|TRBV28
TGTGCCAGCACAAGACCGGACAGCCCGAGTGTTTATAGCAATCAGCCCCAGCATTTT
CASTRPDSPSVYSNQPQHF
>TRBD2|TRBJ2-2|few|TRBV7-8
TGTGCCAGCAGCTTAGGCGGGAGGGGGACCGGGGAGCTGTTTTTT
CASSLGGRGTGELFF
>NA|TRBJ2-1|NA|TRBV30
TGTGCCTGGAGACTAGCAGGGTGGAATGAGCAGTTCTTC
CAWRLAGWNEQFF
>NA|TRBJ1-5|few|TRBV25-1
TGTGCCAGCAGTGAATCGGGGGGCCTCGGCAATCAGCCCCAGCATTTT
CASSESGGLGNQPQHF
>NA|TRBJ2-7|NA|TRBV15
TGTGCCACCAGCTTACAGGGCCACGAGCAGTACTTC
CATSLQGHEQYF
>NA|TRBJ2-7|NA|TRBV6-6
TGTGCCAGCAGGGACAGCTCCTACGAGCAGTACTTC
CASRDSSYEQYF
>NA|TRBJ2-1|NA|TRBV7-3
TGTGCCAGCAGCCCTCGAGGCCATGAGCAGTTCTTC
CASSPRGHEQFF
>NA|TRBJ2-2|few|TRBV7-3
TGTGCCAGCAGCTTAGTCGGGAGCTCCACCGGGGAGCTGTTTTTT
CASSLVGSSTGELFF
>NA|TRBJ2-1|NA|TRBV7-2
TGTGCCAGCAGCTTTTACATAAACAATGAGCAGTTCTTC
CASSFYINNEQFF
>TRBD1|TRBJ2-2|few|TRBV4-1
TGCGCCAGCAGCCAAGAAATCGGGACAGGGGCCGGGGAGCTGTTTTTT
CASSQEIGTGAGELFF
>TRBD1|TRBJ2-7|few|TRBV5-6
TGTGCCAGCAGCTTGGAGACAGGGGCCGAGCAGTACTTC
CASSLETGAEQYF
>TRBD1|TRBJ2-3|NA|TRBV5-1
TGCGCCAGCAGCGTGGGGACAGGGGGCTCGGATACGCAGTATTTT
CASSVGTGGSDTQYF
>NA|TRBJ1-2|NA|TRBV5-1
TGCGCCAGCAGCTTTTCAGGGGATGGCTACACCTTC
CASSFSGDGYTF
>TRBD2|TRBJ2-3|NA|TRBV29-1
TGCAGCGTGACTAGCGGGACAGATACGCAGTATTTT
CSVTSGTDTQYF
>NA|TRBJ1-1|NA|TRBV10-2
TGCGCCAGCAACGGACAGATGAACACTGAAGCTTTCTTT
CASNGQMNTEAFF
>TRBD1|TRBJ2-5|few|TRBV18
TGTGCCAGCTCACTCGGGACAGGGAGTAGAGAGACCCAGTACTTC
CASSLGTGSRETQYF
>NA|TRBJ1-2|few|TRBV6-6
TGTGCCAGCAGTTACATGGGGGCTGGCTATGGCTACACCTTC
CASSYMGAGYGYTF
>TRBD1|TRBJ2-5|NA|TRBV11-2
TGTGCCAGCAGCCTACAGACAGGGACGGAGACCCAGTACTTC
CASSLQTGTETQYF
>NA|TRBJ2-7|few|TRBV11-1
TGTGCCAGCAGCTTAGGACAGGAGACCTACGAGCAGTACTTC
CASSLGQETYEQYF
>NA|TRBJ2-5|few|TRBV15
TGTGCCACCAGCAGGACTAAACAAGAGACCCAGTACTTC
CATSRTKQETQYF
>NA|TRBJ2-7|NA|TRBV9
TGTGCCAGCAGCGTACAAGCGGTGACCTACGAGCAGTACTTC
CASSVQAVTYEQYF
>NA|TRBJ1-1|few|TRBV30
TGTGCCTGGAGTGTAAAACAGAACACTGAAGCTTTCTTT
CAWSVKQNTEAFF
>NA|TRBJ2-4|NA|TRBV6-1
TGTGCCAGCAGTGTACGTAGAGGGGCCAAAAACATTCAGTACTTC
CASSVRRGAKNIQYF
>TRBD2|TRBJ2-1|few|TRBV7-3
TGTGCCAGCAGTGGACTAGCGGGAGTCAATGAGCAGTTCTTC
CASSGLAGVNEQFF
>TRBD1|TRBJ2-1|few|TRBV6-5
TGTGCCAGCAGTTACCCAGGGGGCTACAATGAGCAGTTCTTC
CASSYPGGYNEQFF
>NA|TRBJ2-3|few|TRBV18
TGTGCCAGCTCACCGATGGAGGTCCAGTCGACGAAAACAGATACGCAGTATTTT
CASSPMEVQSTKTDTQYF
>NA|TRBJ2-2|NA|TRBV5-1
TGCGCCAGCAGCTTGGTACCAGCGAACACCGGGGAGCTGTTTTTT
CASSLVPANTGELFF
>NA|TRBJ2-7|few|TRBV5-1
TGCGCCAGCAGCTTGCAGGGTCGGGAGCAGTACTTC
CASSLQGREQYF
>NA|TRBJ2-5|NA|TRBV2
TGTGCCACCAAGACGGGGGTACAAGAGACCCAGTACTTC
CATKTGVQETQYF
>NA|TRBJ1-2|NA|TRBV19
TGTGCCAGTAACCCCATGGTGGCGGCTCCGTATGGCTACACCTTC
CASNPMVAAPYGYTF
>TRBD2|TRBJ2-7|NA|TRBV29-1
TGCAGCGTTGAAGCGAGGGCTAGCGGGACTTTCTCCTACGAGCAGTACTTC
CSVEARASGTFSYEQYF
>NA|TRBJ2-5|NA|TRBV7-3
TGTGCCAGCAGCTTAAAGGGGGTCGGAGAGACCCAGTACTTC
CASSLKGVGETQYF
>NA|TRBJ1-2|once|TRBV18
TGTGCCAGCTCACCAGGGCCGGACTATGGCTACACCTTC
CASSPGPDYGYTF
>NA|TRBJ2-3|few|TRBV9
TGTGCCAGCAGCGTGGACAGTACGCAGTATTTT
CASSVDSTQYF
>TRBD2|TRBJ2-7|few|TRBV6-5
TGTGCCAGCACTCCGACTAGCGGGGTTGCCTACGAGCAGTACTTC
CASTPTSGVAYEQYF
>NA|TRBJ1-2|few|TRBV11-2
TGTGCCAGCGATAAGACAGGCTATGGCTACACCTTC
CASDKTGYGYTF
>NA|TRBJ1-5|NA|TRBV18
TGTGCCAGCTCACCAAAGAGGGATTCGACGCCCCAGCATTTT
CASSPKRDSTPQHF
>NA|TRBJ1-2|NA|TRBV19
TGTGCCAGTAGTATAGAAGGCGGCAGGGGTTATGATGGCTACACCTTC
CASSIEGGRGYDGYTF
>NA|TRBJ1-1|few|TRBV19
TGTGCCAGTAGTATAGCTCCGGGTGACGCTGAAGCTTTCTTT
CASSIAPGDAEAFF
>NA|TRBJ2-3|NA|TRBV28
TGTGCCAGCAACGAGTTCCCGCTCACAGATACGCAGTATTTT
CASNEFPLTDTQYF